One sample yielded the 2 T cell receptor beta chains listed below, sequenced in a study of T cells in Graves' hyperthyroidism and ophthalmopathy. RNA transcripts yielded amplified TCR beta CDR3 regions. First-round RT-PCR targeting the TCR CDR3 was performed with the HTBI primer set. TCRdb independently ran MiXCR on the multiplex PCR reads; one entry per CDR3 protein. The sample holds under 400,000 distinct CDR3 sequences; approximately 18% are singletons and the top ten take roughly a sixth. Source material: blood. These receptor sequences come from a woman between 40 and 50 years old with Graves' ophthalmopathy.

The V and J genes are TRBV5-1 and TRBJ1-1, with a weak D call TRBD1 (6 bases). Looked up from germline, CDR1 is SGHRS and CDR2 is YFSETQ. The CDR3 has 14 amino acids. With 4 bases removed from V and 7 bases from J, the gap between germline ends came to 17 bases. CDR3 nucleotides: TGCGCCAGCAGCCAAAGTCAGGGGCCGGGTGAAGCTTTCTTT. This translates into CASSQSQGPGEAFF.

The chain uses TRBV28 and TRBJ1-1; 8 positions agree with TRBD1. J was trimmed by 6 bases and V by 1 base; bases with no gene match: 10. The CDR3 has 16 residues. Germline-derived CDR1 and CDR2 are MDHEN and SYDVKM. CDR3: CASSLSRQGRRAEAFF. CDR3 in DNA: TGTGCCAGCAGTTTATCCAGACAGGGGAGGAGGGCTGAAGCTTTCTTT.